This TCR beta chain was found in a study of T cell responses to AZD1222 COVID-19 vaccine. Findings and caveats of the study: Only 6 or 7 AZD1222 recipients tested seropositive at baseline. Nearly half of unique spike-specific TCRs reportedly avoided B.1.351 and B.1.1.7 mutated regions. There were mostly white British donors and more females than males, and clonal diversity was possibly underestimated. At 160-218 and 743-854, vaccine-associated CD4 TCRs were dominant, and they spanned spike.

In the case of this clone: Its target is not known.

Here immunoSEQ multiplex PCR was the method, and the copy in TCRdb shows in-frame clones only, minus some. The table lists about 100,000 clones, 65% to 90% of them singletons. Trimming pared 5 bases from V and 4 bases from J, leaving 8 bases between. Germline-derived CDR1 and CDR2 are ENHRY and SYGVKD. The CDR3 length is 13 residues. This specimen was peripheral blood, taken on day 0 of AZD1222 vaccination. This sequence joins TRBV10-3 and TRBJ1-4; D gene ambiguous. This TCR derives from an adult in good health. The CDR3 DNA sequence: TGTGCCATCAGTCCCGGTGATAATGAAAAACTGTTTTTT. Amino acids: CAISPGDNEKLFF.